The entry below gives a single TCR beta chain sequence along with its context. Its antigen is not known. A junction end diverges from the germline sequence, so it may reflect a read error. The germline CDR1 and CDR2 sequences are MNHEY and SVGEGT. The CDR3 covers 14 residues. These data are taken from a study of response to subunit inactivated influenza vaccine. TCRdb independently ran MiXCR on the RT-PCR reads; one entry per CDR3 protein. The table records about 530,000 distinct CDR3 sequences, over 10% of them present only once. Study-wide results and limits: After each seasonal influenza vaccination, few new T cells are recruited, the authors suggested.

The source material was PBMCs from blood, sampled 35 to 45 days after vaccination. V usage is TRBV6-2 or TRBV6-3 and J usage is TRBJ1-1; TRBD1 aligns across 7 bases. The receptor comes from a man in his fifties or sixties who received an inactivated influenza vaccine. This CDR3 is CASIKDRVNAEAFF. The DNA for the CDR3 is TGTGCCAGCATCAAAGACAGGGTGAACGCTGAAGCTTTCTTT.